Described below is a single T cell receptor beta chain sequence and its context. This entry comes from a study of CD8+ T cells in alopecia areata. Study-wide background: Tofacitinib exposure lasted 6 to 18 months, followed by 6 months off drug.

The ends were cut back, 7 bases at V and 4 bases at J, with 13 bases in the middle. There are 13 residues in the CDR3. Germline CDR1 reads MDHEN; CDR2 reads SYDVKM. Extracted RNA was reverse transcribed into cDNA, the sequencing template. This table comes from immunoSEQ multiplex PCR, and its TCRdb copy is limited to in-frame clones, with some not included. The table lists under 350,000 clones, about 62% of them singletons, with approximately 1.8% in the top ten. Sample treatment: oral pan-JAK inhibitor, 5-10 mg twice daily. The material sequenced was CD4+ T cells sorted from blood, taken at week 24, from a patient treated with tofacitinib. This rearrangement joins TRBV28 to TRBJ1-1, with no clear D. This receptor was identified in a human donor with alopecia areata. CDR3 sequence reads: CASTLPGGTEAFF. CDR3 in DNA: TGTGCCAGCACACTCCCAGGAGGCACTGAAGCTTTCTTT.